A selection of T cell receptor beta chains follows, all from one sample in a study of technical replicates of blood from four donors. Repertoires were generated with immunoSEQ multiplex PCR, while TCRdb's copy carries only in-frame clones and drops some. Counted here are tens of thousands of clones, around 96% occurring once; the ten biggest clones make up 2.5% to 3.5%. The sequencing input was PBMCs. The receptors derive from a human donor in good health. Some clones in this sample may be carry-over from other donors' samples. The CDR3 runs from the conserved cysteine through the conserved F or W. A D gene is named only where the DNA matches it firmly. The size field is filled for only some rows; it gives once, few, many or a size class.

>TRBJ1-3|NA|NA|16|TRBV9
TGTGCCAGCAGCGCTGAGGGGAGGGGTACTGGAAACACCATATATTTT
CASSAEGRGTGNTIYF
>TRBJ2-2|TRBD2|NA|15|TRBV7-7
TGTGCCAGCTCCCCCGGGGGGGTGTACACCGGGGAGCTGTTTTTT
CASSPGGVYTGELFF
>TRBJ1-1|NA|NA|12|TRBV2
TGTGCCAGCAAACGGGATCGCACTGAAGCTTTCTTT
CASKRDRTEAFF
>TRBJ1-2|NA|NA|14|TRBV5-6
TGTGCCAGCAGCTTGGCCGAGGGTGTCTATGGCTACACCTTC
CASSLAEGVYGYTF
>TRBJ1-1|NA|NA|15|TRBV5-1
TGCGCCAGCAGCCGGGTGAGAGGGGGGAACACTGAAGCTTTCTTT
CASSRVRGGNTEAFF
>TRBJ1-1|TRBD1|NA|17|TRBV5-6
TGTGCCAGCAGCTTGTTGGGACAGGGGGCGGGGTACACTGAAGCTTTCTTT
CASSLLGQGAGYTEAFF
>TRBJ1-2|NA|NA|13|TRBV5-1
TGCGCCAGCAGCTTTAGATACAACTATGGCTACACCTTC
CASSFRYNYGYTF
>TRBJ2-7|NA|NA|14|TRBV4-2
TGTGCCAGCAGCCCAGGGCCGAGCTCCTACGAGCAGTACTTC
CASSPGPSSYEQYF
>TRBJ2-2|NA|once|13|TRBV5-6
TGTGCCAGCAGCGCGGGGTCCACCGGGGAGCTGTTTTTT
CASSAGSTGELFF
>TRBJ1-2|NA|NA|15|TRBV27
TGTGCCAGCAGTTTATCGGGCAGGGCCAACTATGGCTACACCTTC
CASSLSGRANYGYTF
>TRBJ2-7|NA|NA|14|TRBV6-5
TGTGCCAGCAGATCCGAGGGGGTGGCCTACGAGCAGTACTTC
CASRSEGVAYEQYF
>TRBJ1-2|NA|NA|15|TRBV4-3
TGCGCCAGCAGCCAAGATGTTCGACAAGACTATGGCTACACCTTC
CASSQDVRQDYGYTF
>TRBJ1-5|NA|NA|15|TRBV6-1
TGTGCCAGCAGTGAAGGGGGGGGGCGGTATCAGCCCCAGCATTTT
CASSEGGGRYQPQHF
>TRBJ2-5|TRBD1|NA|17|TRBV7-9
TGTGCCAGCAGCTTTACCGTTGGACAGGGGGTATACGAGACCCAGTACTTC
CASSFTVGQGVYETQYF